The 13 T cell receptor beta chains in this list originate from one sample, sequenced in a study of T cell responses to AZD1222 COVID-19 vaccine (dated by TCRdb to 2020 to 2022). The time point tag for this specimen amounts to: baseline before first vaccination. The library was built by means of the immunoSEQ multiplex PCR assay. Drawn from immuneACCESS, this table holds only the in-frame rearrangements with V and J called that TCRdb kept. Clones are partly lost; checked studies trace under half to an unresolved V gene and leave the rest unexplained. Here the sample has under 130,000 clones; over 70% occur a single time. The ten largest clones take up about 20% of the sample. Specimen: peripheral blood, collected on day 0 of AZD1222 vaccination. The receptors were sampled from an adult in good health.

The rearrangement links TRBV11-2 to TRBJ2-1; D is perhaps TRBD1 (5 bases). Germline CDR1 reads SGHAT; CDR2 reads FQNNGV. Trimming took 1 base from V and 2 from J, leaving 9 bases between them. The CDR3 loop spans 15 amino acids. CDR3 nucleotides: TGTGCCAGCAGCTTAGGTGGGGCTACCTACAATGAGCAGTTCTTC. It encodes CASSLGGATYNEQFF.

The rearrangement uses TRBV28 and TRBJ1-2; 10 nucleotides line up with TRBD1. The length of the CDR3 is 13 residues. Germline CDR1 reads MDHEN; CDR2 reads SYDVKM. The J segment lost 5 bases and the V segment lost 7 bases, leaving 4 bases of the junction unmatched. The CDR3 bases are TGTGCCAGCACACCGGGACAGGGGTATGGCTACACCTTC. It codes for CASTPGQGYGYTF.

The chain uses TRBV10-3 and TRBJ1-1; maybe TRBD1 (5 bases). This CDR3 comprises 15 residues. The V end lost 10 bases, the J end lost 5 bases, and 23 bases lay between the germline ends. Germline loops: CDR1 ENHRY, CDR2 SYGVKD. The CDR3 here is CATIPLPGAGTEAFF. In DNA form, the CDR3 reads TGTGCCACCATCCCCCTACCCGGGGCGGGGACTGAAGCTTTCTTT.

This sequence joins TRBV5-1 and TRBJ1-1, with D unresolved. V was shortened by 0 bases and J by 11 bases, with 14 bases between the two germline ends. CDR3 size: 13 residues. Germline lookup yields CDR1 SGHRS and CDR2 YFSETQ. CDR3 in DNA: TGCGCCAGCAGCTTGGAAACAGTGGGGTCGGCTTTCTTT. It codes for CASSLETVGSAFF.

The chain links TRBV19 to TRBJ1-2; 9 positions match TRBD1. This CDR3 region has 16 residues. From germline, CDR1 is LNHDA and CDR2 SQIVND (reference sequence). Trimming removed 4 bases from V and 4 bases from J; junction bases left unmatched: 10. Here the CDR3 reads CASSRAPGQGGYGYTF. DNA of the CDR3: TGTGCCAGTAGTAGAGCCCCGGGACAGGGAGGCTATGGCTACACCTTC.

The chain carries TRBV7-9 and TRBJ1-4; no firm D call. CDR3 length: 16 amino acids. V lost 5 bases, J lost 6 bases, and 19 bases lay in between. In germline, CDR1 is SEHNR, CDR2 FQNEAQ (reference sequence). CDR3 nucleotide sequence: TGTGCCAGCAGCACGAACGCCGGGATGGGATATGAAAAACTGTTTTTT. Its translation is CASSTNAGMGYEKLFF.

This chain joins TRBV7-9 and TRBJ1-2; D is undetermined. The germline V gene encodes CDR1 SEHNR and CDR2 FQNEAQ (reference sequence). Deletions cut 5 bases from V and 4 bases from J, with 17 bases between. The CDR3 covers 15 residues. CDR3 nucleotides: TGTGCCAGCAGCCCCTCAGGCCCTGCGGGCTATGGCTACACCTTC. Its translation is CASSPSGPAGYGYTF.

The V call is TRBV3-1 (or the pseudogene TRBV3-2), the J call TRBJ2-1; tentative D call: TRBD1 (5 bases). CDR1 is LGHDT and CDR2 is YNNKEL in the germline V gene (reference sequence). With 4 bases removed from V and 4 bases from J, the gap between germline ends came to 17 bases. The CDR3 covers 16 residues. CDR3 nucleotides: TGTGCCAGCAGCCGGACCTTCCTCGACAGTTACAATGAGCAGTTCTTC. Its translation: CASSRTFLDSYNEQFF.

The CDR3 sequence: CASSWVATTEAFF. The CDR3 bases are TGTGCCAGCAGTTGGGTAGCCACGACTGAAGCTTTCTTT. The gene calls are TRBV27 and TRBJ1-1; D uncertain. The CDR3 sequence is 13 residues long. V was pared by 4 bases and J by 5 bases, with 11 bases between. Germline CDR1 reads MNHEY; CDR2 reads SMNVEV (reference sequence).

V is TRBV4-3 and J is TRBJ1-4, with a tentative D call TRBD1 (5 bases). This CDR3 spans 13 amino acids. Per the germline V gene, CDR1 is LGHNA and CDR2 is YSLEER. Trimming stripped 4 bases from V and 2 bases from J, with 5 bases between. CDR3: CASSRQTNEKLFF. For the CDR3, the DNA is TGCGCCAGCAGCCGACAGACTAATGAAAAACTGTTTTTT.

V gene TRBV23-1 combines with J gene TRBJ1-6, with D perhaps TRBD1 (5 bases). TRBV23-1 is filed as an ORF, its function uncertain. The CDR3 loop spans 15 amino acids. Trimming stripped 2 bases from V and 9 bases from J, with 14 bases between. CDR3 in amino acids: CASSQAGKLRSPLHF. The CDR3, as DNA: TGCGCCAGCAGTCAAGCAGGGAAGTTGCGTTCACCCCTCCACTTT.

The V call is TRBV10-2, the J call TRBJ2-1; 11 bases are a match to TRBD2. The CDR3 extends over 15 amino acids. Trimming took 10 bases from V and 7 from J; bases not matched to a gene: 12. Germline loops: CDR1 WSHSY, CDR2 SAAADI. CDR3 region: CATEILAGGGNEQFF. CDR3 sequence (DNA): TGCGCCACCGAAATCCTAGCGGGAGGTGGGAATGAGCAGTTCTTC.

V gene TRBV6-5 combines with J gene TRBJ1-5, with TRBD1 matching over 7 bases. CDR1 is MNHEY and CDR2 is SVGAGI in the germline V gene. CDR3 length equals 15 residues. J gave up 3 bases and V 6 bases, and 8 bases lay outside the gene matches. CDR3: CASSQGGASNQPQHF. CDR3 coding DNA: TGTGCCAGCAGCCAGGGGGGGGCGTCCAATCAGCCCCAGCATTTT.